The 8 T cell receptor beta chains reported below all come from one sample, sequenced in a study of CD8+CD57+ T cells in acquired aplastic anemia. An expansion of CD8+CD57+ cells by flow cytometry had been shown in patients chosen for sequencing. Genomic DNA served as template for TCR beta VDJ and CDR3 profiling. Via MiXCR, TCRdb re-called the reads, giving one row per CDR3 protein. Among about half a million distinct CDR3 sequences listed, over 25% were seen once. The specimen sequenced was sorted CD4+, CD8+, or CD8+CD57+ T cells (not recorded which) from PBMCs. All receptors come from a human donor with aplastic anemia.

The chain has TRBV15 and TRBJ2-5; 10 bases agree with TRBD2. Unmatched junction bases numbered 12, after V lost 3 bases and J lost 2 bases. Germline assignment: CDR1 LNHNV and CDR2 YYDKDF (reference sequence). The CDR3 spans 18 residues. This CDR3 reads CATSSSTPLAGFQETQYF. The CDR3 DNA reads as TGTGCCACCAGCAGCTCCACACCACTAGCGGGGTTTCAAGAGACCCAGTACTTC.

This clonotype came up a few times. The rearrangement links TRBV30 to TRBJ1-2, with TRBD1 identical over 9 bases. This CDR3 spans 12 amino acids. V trimming: 5 bases; J trimming: 2 bases; junction bases outside the gene matches: 0. CDR1 GTSNPN and CDR2 SVGIG come from the germline V gene (reference sequence). CDR3 coding DNA: TGTGCCTGGGGGACAGGGAACTATGGCTACACCTTC. It is translated as CAWGTGNYGYTF.

This clonotype has ten or more counts. The rearrangement uses TRBV19 and TRBJ1-2; 7 nucleotides match TRBD1. After removal of 9 bases from V and 5 bases from J, the junction contained 9 bases not matched to a gene. Looked up from germline, CDR1 is LNHDA and CDR2 is SQIVND (reference sequence). This CDR3 comprises 13 residues. The CDR3 DNA reads TGTGCCAGCGAGGGGGCGCGGACATATGGCTACACCTTC. Its translation: CASEGARTYGYTF.

This clonotype appeared a few times. This chain joins TRBV4-3 and TRBJ1-1, with a weak D call TRBD1 (6 bases). With 0 bases removed from V and 4 bases from J, the gap between germline ends came to 12 bases. Germline CDR1 and CDR2: LGHNA and YSLEER. The CDR3 totals 15 residues. The chain's CDR3 is CASSQDGRGATEAFF. The CDR3 DNA sequence: TGCGCCAGCAGCCAAGATGGAAGGGGGGCCACTGAAGCTTTCTTT.

Many counts were recorded for this clonotype. V usage is TRBV25-1 and J usage is TRBJ2-1; 9 positions agree with TRBD2. CDR1 and CDR2 from the germline V gene are MGHDK and SYGVNS. The CDR3 covers 17 residues. V shed 4 bases, J shed 0 bases, and the junction held 7 bases outside the gene matches. CDR3 in DNA: TGTGCCAGCAGTGGGGGTCGGCGGGAGGGCTCCTACAATGAGCAGTTCTTC. It translates to CASSGGRREGSYNEQFF.

V usage is TRBV10-3 and J usage is TRBJ2-7, with D maybe TRBD2 (5 bases). The CDR3 covers 13 residues. Germline lookup yields CDR1 ENHRY and CDR2 SYGVKD. Trimming pared 0 bases from V and 4 bases from J, leaving 7 bases between. CDR3: CAISESSAYEQYF. The CDR3 DNA sequence: TGTGCCATCAGTGAGTCTAGCGCGTACGAGCAGTACTTC.

This clonotype was picked up many times. V gene TRBV7-9 combines with J gene TRBJ1-5; the match to TRBD1 covers 7 bases. The germline V gene encodes CDR1 SEHNR and CDR2 FQNEAQ (reference sequence). J gave up 7 bases and V 5 bases, and 8 bases lay outside the gene matches. The CDR3 has 14 residues. The CDR3 loop reads CASSPDRNTQPQHF. CDR3 nucleotide sequence: TGTGCCAGCAGCCCGGACAGGAACACCCAGCCCCAGCATTTT.

The V gene is TRBV24-1, the J gene TRBJ2-1; 7 bases map to TRBD1. The CDR3 consists of 16 residues. The trim removed 6 bases at V and 6 bases at J, leaving 13 bases unmatched. The germline V gene encodes CDR1 KGHDR and CDR2 SFDVKD. DNA of the CDR3: TGTGCCACCAGTAAGGACAGGCCACTTAACTGCAATGAGCAGTTCTTC. Its translation is CATSKDRPLNCNEQFF.